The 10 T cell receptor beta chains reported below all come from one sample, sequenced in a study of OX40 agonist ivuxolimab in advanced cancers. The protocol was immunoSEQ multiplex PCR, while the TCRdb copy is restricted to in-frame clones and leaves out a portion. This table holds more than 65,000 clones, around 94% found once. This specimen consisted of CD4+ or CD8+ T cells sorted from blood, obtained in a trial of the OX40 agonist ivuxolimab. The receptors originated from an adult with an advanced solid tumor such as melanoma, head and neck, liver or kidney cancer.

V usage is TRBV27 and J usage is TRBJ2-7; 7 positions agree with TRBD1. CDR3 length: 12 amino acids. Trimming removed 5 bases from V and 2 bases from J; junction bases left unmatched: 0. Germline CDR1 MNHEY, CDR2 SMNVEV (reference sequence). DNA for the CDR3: TGTGCCAGCAGTGGACAGGCCTACGAGCAGTACTTC. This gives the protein CASSGQAYEQYF.

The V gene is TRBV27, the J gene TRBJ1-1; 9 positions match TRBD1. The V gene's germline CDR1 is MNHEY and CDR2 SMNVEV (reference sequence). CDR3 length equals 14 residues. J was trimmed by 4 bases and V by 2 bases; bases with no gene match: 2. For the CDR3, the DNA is TGTGCCAGCAGTTTAGGGACAGGGTCCACTGAAGCTTTCTTT. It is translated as CASSLGTGSTEAFF.

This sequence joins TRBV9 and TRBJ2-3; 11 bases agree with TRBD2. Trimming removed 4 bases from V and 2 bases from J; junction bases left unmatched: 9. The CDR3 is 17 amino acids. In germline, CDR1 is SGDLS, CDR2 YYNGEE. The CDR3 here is CASSQDLAGGSTDTQYF. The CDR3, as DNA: TGTGCCAGCAGCCAAGATCTAGCGGGGGGTTCCACAGATACGCAGTATTTT.

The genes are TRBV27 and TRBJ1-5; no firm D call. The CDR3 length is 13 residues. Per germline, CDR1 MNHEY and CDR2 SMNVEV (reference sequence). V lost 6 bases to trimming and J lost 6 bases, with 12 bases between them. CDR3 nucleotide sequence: TGTGCCAGCAGCTACATGGCCGGTCAGCCCCAGCATTTT. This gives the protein CASSYMAGQPQHF.

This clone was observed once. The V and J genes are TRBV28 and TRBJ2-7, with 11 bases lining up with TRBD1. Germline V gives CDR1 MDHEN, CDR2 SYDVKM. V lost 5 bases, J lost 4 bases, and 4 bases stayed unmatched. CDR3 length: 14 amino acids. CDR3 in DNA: TGTGCCAGCAGTGCGGGACAGGGGGTGTACGAGCAGTACTTC. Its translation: CASSAGQGVYEQYF.

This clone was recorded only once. As DNA, the CDR3 is TGTGCCAGCAGCCCCTTAAGCACAGATACGCAGTATTTT. Residues: CASSPLSTDTQYF. This chain joins TRBV9 and TRBJ2-3; D not resolved. Germline assignment: CDR1 SGDLS and CDR2 YYNGEE. There are 13 residues in the CDR3. Trimming shortened V by 4 bases and J by 0 bases, and 6 bases separated the two germline ends.

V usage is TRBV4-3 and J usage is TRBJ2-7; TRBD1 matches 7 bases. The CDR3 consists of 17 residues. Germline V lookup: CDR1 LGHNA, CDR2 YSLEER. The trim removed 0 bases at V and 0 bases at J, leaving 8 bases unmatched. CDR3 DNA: TGCGCCAGCAGCCAAGATAGCCTAGGGGGCCTCTCCTACGAGCAGTACTTC. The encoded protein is CASSQDSLGGLSYEQYF.

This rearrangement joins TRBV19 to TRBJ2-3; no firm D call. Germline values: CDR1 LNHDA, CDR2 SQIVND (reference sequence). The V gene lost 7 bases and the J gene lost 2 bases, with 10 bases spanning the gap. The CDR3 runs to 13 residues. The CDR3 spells CASNGWVTDTQYF. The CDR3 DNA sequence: TGTGCCAGTAACGGCTGGGTCACAGATACGCAGTATTTT.

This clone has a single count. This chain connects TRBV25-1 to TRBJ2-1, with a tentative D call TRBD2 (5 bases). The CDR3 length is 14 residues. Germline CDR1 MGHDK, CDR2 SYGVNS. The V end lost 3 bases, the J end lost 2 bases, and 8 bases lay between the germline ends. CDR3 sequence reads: CASSDVGAYNEQFF. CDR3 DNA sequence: TGTGCCAGCAGTGATGTGGGAGCCTACAATGAGCAGTTCTTC. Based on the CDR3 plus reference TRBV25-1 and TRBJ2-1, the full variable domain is EADIYQTPRYLVIGTGKKITLECSQTMGHDKMYWYQQDPGMELHLIHYSYGVNSTEKGDLSSESTVSRIRTEHFPLTLESARPSHTSQYLCASSDVGAYNEQFFGPGTRLTVL.

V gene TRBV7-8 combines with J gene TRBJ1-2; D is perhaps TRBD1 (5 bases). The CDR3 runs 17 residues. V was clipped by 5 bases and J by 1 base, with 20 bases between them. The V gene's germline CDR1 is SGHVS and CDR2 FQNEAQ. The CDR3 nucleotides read TGTGCCAGCAGCGCCACAGGACTAGCGGTCCATAACTATGGCTACACCTTC. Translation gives CASSATGLAVHNYGYTF.